This TCR beta chain was identified in a study of cytomegalovirus exposure and HLA in healthy donors. Study conclusions and caveats: Associated with cytomegalovirus, according to the listing, were approximately 160 TCR beta chains. In an earlier analysis, most TCR beta V segments were productive about 87% or about 30% of the time. Published work reported that the classifier diagnosed cytomegalovirus status with high specificity and sensitivity.

Donors had nominal health at sampling but likely had unrecorded immune exposures. The PCR employed 60 Vbeta primers together with 13 Jbeta primers. Using immunoSEQ multiplex PCR, the repertoire was profiled, and TCRdb retains in-frame clones only, with some absent. The table includes under 200,000 clones, 68% detected once. As concerns this clone: The antigen is undetermined.

This CDR3 has 16 amino acids. The germline gives CDR1 MNHEY, CDR2 SMNVEV (reference sequence). Losses at the gene ends were 7 bases for V and 4 bases for J; bases not matched to a gene: 13. This chain connects TRBV27 to TRBJ2-1, with 7 nucleotides matching TRBD2. Sequencing used PBMCs. The source of this sequence is a woman younger than 30 in good health and CMV-seropositive. CDR3 region: CASKKQPGLRYNEQFF. The CDR3 nucleotides read TGTGCCAGCAAGAAACAGCCGGGACTAAGATACAATGAGCAGTTCTTC.